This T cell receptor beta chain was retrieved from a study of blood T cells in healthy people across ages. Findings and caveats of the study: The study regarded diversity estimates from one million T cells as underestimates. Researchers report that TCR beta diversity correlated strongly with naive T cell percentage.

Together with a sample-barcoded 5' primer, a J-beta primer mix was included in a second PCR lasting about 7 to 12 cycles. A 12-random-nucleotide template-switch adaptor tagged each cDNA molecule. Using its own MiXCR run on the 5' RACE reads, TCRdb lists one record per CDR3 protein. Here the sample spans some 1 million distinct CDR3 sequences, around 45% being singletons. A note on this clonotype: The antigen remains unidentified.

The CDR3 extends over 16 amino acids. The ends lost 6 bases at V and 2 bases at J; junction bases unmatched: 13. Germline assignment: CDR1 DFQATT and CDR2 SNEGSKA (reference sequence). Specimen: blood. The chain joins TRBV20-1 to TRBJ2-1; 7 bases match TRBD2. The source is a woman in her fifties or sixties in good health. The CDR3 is CSALTSRRKTYNEQFF. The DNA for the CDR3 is TGCAGTGCCCTGACTAGCCGCCGAAAGACCTACAATGAGCAGTTCTTC.